This section outlines one T cell receptor (beta chain) sequence together with its context. Its antigen is not identified. This specimen comes from a study of cytomegalovirus exposure and HLA in healthy donors. General study results and limits: According to the study, around 150 TCR beta chains were cytomegalovirus-associated. For most TCR sequences rarity was the rule, although some public TCRs occurred in many donors. It was confirmed in vitro that a few of the CMV-associated chains were specific for CMV antigens.

TCRdb's copy holds only in-frame clones and misses some; the assay was immunoSEQ multiplex PCR. The table includes approximately 210,000 clones, around 88% detected once. The CDR3 has 13 amino acids. CDR1 SGHVS and CDR2 FQNEAQ come from the germline V gene. V was clipped by 2 bases and J by 3 bases, with 8 bases between them. The specimen was PBMCs. The rearrangement uses TRBV7-8 and TRBJ2-7; no clear D. The sequence derives from a woman between 18 and 30 years old in good health and CMV-seronegative. Here the CDR3 DNA reads TGTGCCAGCAGCTTACTCAGAGGCTACGAGCAGTACTTC. Its translation: CASSLLRGYEQYF.